This TCR beta chain is drawn from a study of control samples from healthy donors and cancer patients. Clones were read by immunoSEQ multiplex PCR, and TCRdb kept only the in-frame ones, dropping some. The sample table includes about 200,000 clones. CDR1 is SEHNR and CDR2 is FQNEAQ in the germline V gene (reference sequence). This CDR3 contains 13 residues. The V gene end was trimmed by 1 base and the J gene end by 5 bases; junction bases not matched to a gene: 1. The V call is TRBV7-9, the J call TRBJ1-2, with 7 bases fitting TRBD1. What was sequenced was blood. The TCR comes from a woman aged 25 to 39 in good health. The CDR3 bases are TGTGCCAGCAGCTTAGGACAGGGTTATGGCTACACCTTC. Translation: CASSLGQGYGYTF.